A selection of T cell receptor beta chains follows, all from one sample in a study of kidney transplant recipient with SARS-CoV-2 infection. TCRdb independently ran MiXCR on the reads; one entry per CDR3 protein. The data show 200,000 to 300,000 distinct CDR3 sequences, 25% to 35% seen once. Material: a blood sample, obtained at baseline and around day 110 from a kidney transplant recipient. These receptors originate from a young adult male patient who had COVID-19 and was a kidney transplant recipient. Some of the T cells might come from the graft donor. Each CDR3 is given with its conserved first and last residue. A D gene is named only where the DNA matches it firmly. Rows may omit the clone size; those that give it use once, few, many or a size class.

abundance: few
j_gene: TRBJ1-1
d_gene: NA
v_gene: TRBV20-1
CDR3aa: CSALKITGRSEAFF
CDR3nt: TGCAGTGCTCTGAAGATCACAGGGAGATCTGAAGCTTTCTTT

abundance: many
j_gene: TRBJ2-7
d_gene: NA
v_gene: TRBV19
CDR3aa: CASSIRPGKSYEQYF
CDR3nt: TGTGCCAGTAGTATTAGGCCAGGCAAGTCCTACGAGCAGTACTTC

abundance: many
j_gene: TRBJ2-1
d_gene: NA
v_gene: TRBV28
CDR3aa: CASSPYGFYEQFF
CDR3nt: TGTGCCAGCAGTCCGTACGGTTTCTATGAGCAGTTCTTC

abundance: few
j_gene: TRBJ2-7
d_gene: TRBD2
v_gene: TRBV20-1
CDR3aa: CSARSLGGGWSYEQYF
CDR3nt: TGCAGTGCTAGGTCCCTGGGGGGAGGGTGGTCCTACGAGCAGTACTTC

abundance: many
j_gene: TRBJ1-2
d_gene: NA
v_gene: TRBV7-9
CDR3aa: CASSQTQYHGKTYGYTF
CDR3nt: TGTGCCAGCAGCCAAACTCAATACCATGGAAAGACCTATGGCTACACCTTC

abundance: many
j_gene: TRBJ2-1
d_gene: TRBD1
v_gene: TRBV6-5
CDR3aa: CASSQLTGSGSNEQFF
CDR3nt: TGTGCCAGCAGTCAATTGACAGGGAGCGGAAGCAATGAGCAGTTCTTC

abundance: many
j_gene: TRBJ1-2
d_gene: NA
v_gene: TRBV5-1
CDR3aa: CASSLDERGGNYGYTF
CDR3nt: TGCGCCAGCAGCTTGGATGAAAGGGGGGGAAACTATGGCTACACCTTC

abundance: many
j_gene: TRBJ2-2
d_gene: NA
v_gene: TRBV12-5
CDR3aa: CASGPPPSQPGELFF
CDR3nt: TGTGCTAGTGGTCCCCCCCCCAGCCAGCCCGGGGAGCTGTTTTTT

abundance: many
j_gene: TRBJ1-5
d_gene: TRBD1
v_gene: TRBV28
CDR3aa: CASSLSGTGHNQPQHF
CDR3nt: TGTGCCAGCAGTTTATCCGGGACAGGGCACAATCAGCCCCAGCATTTT

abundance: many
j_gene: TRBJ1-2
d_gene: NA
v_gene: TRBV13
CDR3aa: CASSLGQGQLTEYGYTF
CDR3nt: TGTGCCAGCAGCTTAGGACAGGGCCAATTAACAGAGTATGGCTACACCTTC

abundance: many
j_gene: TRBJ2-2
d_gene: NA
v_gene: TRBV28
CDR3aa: CASSRRTNTGELFF
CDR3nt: TGTGCCAGCAGTCGCAGGACGAACACCGGGGAGCTGTTTTTT

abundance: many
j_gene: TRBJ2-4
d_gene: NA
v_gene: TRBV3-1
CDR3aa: CASTDSHLQRKNIQYF
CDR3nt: TGTGCCAGCACCGACTCCCATTTGCAAAGAAAAAACATTCAGTACTTC

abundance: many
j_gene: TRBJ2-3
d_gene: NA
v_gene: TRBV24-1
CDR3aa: CATSDFGTDTQYF
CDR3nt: TGTGCCACCAGTGATTTCGGGACAGATACGCAGTATTTT

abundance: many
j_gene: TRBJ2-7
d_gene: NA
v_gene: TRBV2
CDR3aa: CASSEELTLSSYEQYF
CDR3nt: TGTGCCAGCAGTGAAGAATTGACATTGAGCTCCTACGAGCAGTACTTC

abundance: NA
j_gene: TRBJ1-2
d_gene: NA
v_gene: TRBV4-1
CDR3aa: CASSPLPWNRKTYGYTF
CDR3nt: TGCGCCAGCAGCCCCCTCCCCTGGAACCGAAAGACCTATGGCTACACCTTC

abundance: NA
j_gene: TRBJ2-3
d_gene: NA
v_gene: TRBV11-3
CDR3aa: CASGSGHEQYF
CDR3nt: TGTGCCAGCGGCTCGGGTCACGAGCAGTATTTC

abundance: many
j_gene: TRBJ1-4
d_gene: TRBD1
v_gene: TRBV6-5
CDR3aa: CASSSGQRVKLFF
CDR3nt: TGTGCCAGCAGTTCGGGACAGAGGGTAAAACTGTTTTTT

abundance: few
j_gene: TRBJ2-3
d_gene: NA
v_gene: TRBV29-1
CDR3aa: CSVFPGASTDTQYF
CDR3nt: TGCAGCGTTTTCCCAGGGGCCAGCACAGATACGCAGTATTTT

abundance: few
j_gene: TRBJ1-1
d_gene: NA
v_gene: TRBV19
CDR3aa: CAARGGGLGTEAFF
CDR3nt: TGTGCCGCCCGGGGGGGGGGCTTAGGCACTGAAGCTTTCTTT

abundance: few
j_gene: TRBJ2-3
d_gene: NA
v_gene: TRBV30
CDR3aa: CAWSALRKDTQYF
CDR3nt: TGTGCCTGGAGTGCATTACGGAAAGATACGCAGTATTTT

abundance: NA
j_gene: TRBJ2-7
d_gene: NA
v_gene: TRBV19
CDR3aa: CASSMSSAAQYEQYF
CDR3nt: TGTGCCAGTAGTATGTCTAGCGCGGCCCAATACGAGCAGTACTTC

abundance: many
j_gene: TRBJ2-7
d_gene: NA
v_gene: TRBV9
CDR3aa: CASTPTSGGFEQYF
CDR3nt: TGTGCCAGCACCCCCACTTCAGGAGGTTTCGAGCAGTACTTC

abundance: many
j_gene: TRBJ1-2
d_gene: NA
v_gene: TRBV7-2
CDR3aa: CASTPNILYGYTF
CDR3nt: TGTGCCAGCACCCCCAACATACTCTATGGCTACACCTTC

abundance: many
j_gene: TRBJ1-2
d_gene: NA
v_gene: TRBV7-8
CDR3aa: CASSSTTFTRKTYGYTF
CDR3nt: TGTGCCAGCAGCTCAACCACGTTTACCCGAAAGACCTATGGCTACACCTTC

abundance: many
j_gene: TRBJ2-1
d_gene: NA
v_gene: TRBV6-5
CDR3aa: CASSGLKREQFF
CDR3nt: TGTGCCAGCAGTGGATTAAAAAGAGAGCAGTTCTTC

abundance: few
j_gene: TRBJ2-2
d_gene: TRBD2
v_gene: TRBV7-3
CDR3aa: CASSGKAGATGELFF
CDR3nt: TGTGCCAGCAGCGGGAAAGCGGGAGCTACCGGGGAGCTGTTTTTT

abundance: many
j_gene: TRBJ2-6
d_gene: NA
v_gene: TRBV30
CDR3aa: CAWSVRGGLPSGANVLTF
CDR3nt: TGTGCCTGGAGTGTTCGGGGCGGACTCCCCTCTGGGGCCAACGTCCTGACTTTC

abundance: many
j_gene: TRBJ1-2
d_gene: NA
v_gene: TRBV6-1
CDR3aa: CASSLQCSMRKTYGYTF
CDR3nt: TGTGCCAGCAGTCTTCAGTGCTCTATGCGAAAGACCTATGGCTACACCTTC

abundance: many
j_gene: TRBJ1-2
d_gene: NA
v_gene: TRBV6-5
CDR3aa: CASSTVVSMRKTYGYTF
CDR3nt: TGTGCCAGCAGTACGGTCGTCTCTATGCGAAAGACCTATGGCTACACCTTC

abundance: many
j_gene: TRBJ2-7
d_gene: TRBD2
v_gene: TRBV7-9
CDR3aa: CASSLLRAGGPHEQYF
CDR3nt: TGTGCCAGCAGCTTACTGCGAGCGGGAGGGCCACACGAGCAGTACTTC

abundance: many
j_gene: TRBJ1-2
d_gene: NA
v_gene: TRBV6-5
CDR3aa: CASSYSIGTYGYTF
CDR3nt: TGTGCCAGCAGTTACTCGATAGGAACCTATGGCTACACCTTC

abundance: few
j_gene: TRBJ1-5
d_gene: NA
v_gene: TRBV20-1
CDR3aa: CSARVPPNNQPQHF
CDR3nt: TGCAGTGCTAGAGTGCCCCCGAACAATCAGCCCCAGCATTTT

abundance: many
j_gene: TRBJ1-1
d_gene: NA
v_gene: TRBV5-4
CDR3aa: CASSLVSEFNEAFF
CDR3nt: TGTGCCAGCAGCTTGGTGTCGGAGTTTAACGAAGCTTTCTTT

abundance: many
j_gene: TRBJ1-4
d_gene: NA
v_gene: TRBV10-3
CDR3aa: CAISESKGPTNEKLFF
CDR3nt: TGTGCCATCAGTGAGTCGAAGGGGCCAACTAATGAAAAACTGTTTTTT

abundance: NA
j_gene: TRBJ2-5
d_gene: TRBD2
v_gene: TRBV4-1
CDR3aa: CASSQGLAGQHQETQCF
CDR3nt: TGCGCCAGCAGCCAAGGACTAGCGGGGCAACACCAAGAGACCCAGTGCTTC